A selection of T cell receptor beta chains follows, all from one sample in a study of T cell changes during pregnancy in multiple sclerosis. TCRdb keeps only in-frame clones here, not all; method: immunoSEQ multiplex PCR. The sample holds over 35,000 clones, almost 95% seen once. The sample here was CD8+ T cells from peripheral blood mononuclear cells, taken in the third trimester of pregnancy. Every receptor here comes from a female donor with multiple sclerosis, enrolled in a pregnancy study. CDR3s include the opening cysteine and the closing phenylalanine or tryptophan. D genes are given only for firm matches. Expanded clones are given a class, and other clones once, few, many or no size at all.

size: .; J: TRBJ2-3; D: TRBD2; V: TRBV14; DNA: TGTGCCAGCAGCCAATCGACTAGCCGAAGATTAGATACGCAGTATTTT; CDR3: CASSQSTSRRLDTQYF
size: .; J: TRBJ2-7; D: TRBD2; V: TRBV7-9; DNA: TGTGCCAGCAGCTTAGGCGGGAGGGATTACTACGAGCAGTACTTC; CDR3: CASSLGGRDYYEQYF
size: .; J: TRBJ2-7; D: TRBD1; V: TRBV6-6; DNA: TGTGCCAGCAGTCAATCTGAACAGGGGTCCTACGAGCAGTACTTC; CDR3: CASSQSEQGSYEQYF
size: .; J: TRBJ1-1; D: .; V: TRBV28; DNA: TGTGCCAGCAGTTTACTCACTGAAGCTTTCTTT; CDR3: CASSLLTEAFF
size: .; J: TRBJ2-7; D: .; V: TRBV6-1; DNA: TGTGCCAGCAGTGTAGGTTTCCTCGGACTAACTTACGAGCAGTACTTC; CDR3: CASSVGFLGLTYEQYF
size: once; J: TRBJ2-1; D: TRBD2; V: TRBV27; DNA: TGTGCCAGCAGGAAACATTTAGCGGGAGCCCTTTACAATGAGCAGTTCTTC; CDR3: CASRKHLAGALYNEQFF
size: .; J: TRBJ2-7; D: .; V: TRBV28; DNA: TGTGCCAGCAGTTCACAGATGACAGGCACCTACGAGCAGTACTTC; CDR3: CASSSQMTGTYEQYF
size: .; J: TRBJ1-3; D: .; V: TRBV27; DNA: TGTGCCAGCAGGCCCACAGGGTCGGGTGGAAACACCATATATTTT; CDR3: CASRPTGSGGNTIYF
size: .; J: TRBJ2-7; D: .; V: TRBV28; DNA: TGTGCCAGCAGTTTAAGGCGGGACTTACGCCCCATATACTCCTACGAGCAGTACTTC; CDR3: CASSLRRDLRPIYSYEQYF
size: .; J: TRBJ2-3; D: .; V: TRBV4-3; DNA: TGCGCCAGCAGCCAAGATGGTGGGCTATCTAGCACAGATACGCAGTATTTT; CDR3: CASSQDGGLSSTDTQYF
size: .; J: TRBJ1-5; D: .; V: TRBV7-9; DNA: TGTGCCAGCAGCTTAGTAGGGGGCAATCAGCCCCAGCATTTT; CDR3: CASSLVGGNQPQHF
size: .; J: TRBJ2-1; D: .; V: TRBV7-6; DNA: TGTGCCAGCAGCCGCCAGAAGTCCGGGAATGAGCAGTTCTTC; CDR3: CASSRQKSGNEQFF
size: .; J: TRBJ2-1; D: .; V: TRBV5-5; DNA: TGTGCCAGCAGCTTGGTAGAAAACAATGAGCAGTTCTTC; CDR3: CASSLVENNEQFF
size: .; J: TRBJ2-1; D: .; V: TRBV5-4; DNA: TGTGCCAGCAGCTCGGGACAAGACAATGAGCAGTTCTTC; CDR3: CASSSGQDNEQFF
size: .; J: TRBJ2-1; D: .; V: TRBV19; DNA: TGTGCCAGTAGTATAATCGGCGGCAACTCCTACAATGAGCAGTTCTTC; CDR3: CASSIIGGNSYNEQFF
size: .; J: TRBJ2-2; D: .; V: TRBV11-3; DNA: TGTGCCAGCAGTGGTGACTCGAACACCGGGGAGCTGTTTTTT; CDR3: CASSGDSNTGELFF
size: medium-sized; J: TRBJ2-7; D: .; V: TRBV2; DNA: TGTGCCAGCAGGGAGGGTATGGGCGAGCAGTACTTC; CDR3: CASREGMGEQYF
size: once; J: TRBJ1-1; D: .; V: TRBV5-1; DNA: TGCGCCAGCAGCTTGGAAGGGAGGGAATGGACTGAAGCTTTCTTT; CDR3: CASSLEGREWTEAFF
size: .; J: TRBJ2-7; D: .; V: TRBV6-1; DNA: TGTGCCAGCAGTGATCAGTCGTCCGAGCAGTACTTC; CDR3: CASSDQSSEQYF
size: .; J: TRBJ2-7; D: TRBD1; V: TRBV29-1; DNA: TGCAGCGTTGAGAATGACAGGGGCTACGAGCAGTACTTC; CDR3: CSVENDRGYEQYF
size: .; J: TRBJ2-7; D: TRBD2; V: TRBV10-3; DNA: TGTGCCATCAGCGGGGGGACTAGCGGCACCTACGAGCAGTACTTC; CDR3: CAISGGTSGTYEQYF
size: .; J: TRBJ2-7; D: TRBD1; V: TRBV4-1; DNA: TGCGCCAGCAGCCAAGTTATCTTTGACAGGGGGCTAGACTACGAGCAGTACTTC; CDR3: CASSQVIFDRGLDYEQYF
size: .; J: TRBJ2-2; D: TRBD1; V: TRBV28; DNA: TGTGCCAGCCAAGACAGGGGATCAGGGGAGCTGTTTTTT; CDR3: CASQDRGSGELFF
size: .; J: TRBJ2-6; D: .; V: TRBV7-9; DNA: TGTGCCAGCAGCTTTCCCATCCAGATCACCTCTGGGGCCAACGTCCTGACTTTC; CDR3: CASSFPIQITSGANVLTF
size: .; J: TRBJ2-6; D: .; V: TRBV27; DNA: TGTGCCAGCAGTTTCTCAGGGTTGACTGGGGCCAACGTCCTGACTTTC; CDR3: CASSFSGLTGANVLTF
size: .; J: TRBJ1-5; D: .; V: TRBV27; DNA: TGTGCCAGCGCGGACAGTAATAGCAATCAGCCCCAGCATTTT; CDR3: CASADSNSNQPQHF
size: .; J: TRBJ2-5; D: .; V: TRBV7-9; DNA: TGTGCCAGCAGCTTAGGCGGGTCAGAGACCCAGTACTTC; CDR3: CASSLGGSETQYF
size: .; J: TRBJ1-4; D: .; V: TRBV5-8; DNA: TGTGCCAGCAGCATATACAGGAAAAAACTGTTTTTT; CDR3: CASSIYRKKLFF
size: .; J: TRBJ1-2; D: .; V: TRBV25-1; DNA: TGTGCCAGCAGTGAAGTAAGTCCGACTGACAACTATGGCTACACCTTC; CDR3: CASSEVSPTDNYGYTF
size: few; J: TRBJ2-1; D: TRBD2; V: TRBV9; DNA: TGTGCCAGCAGTTGGACTAGCGGGAGTGGCGATGAGCAGTTCTTC; CDR3: CASSWTSGSGDEQFF
size: .; J: TRBJ1-1; D: TRBD1; V: TRBV5-6; DNA: TGTGCCAGCAGCTCGGGGACAGGGTTTGGCACTGAAGCTTTCTTT; CDR3: CASSSGTGFGTEAFF
size: .; J: TRBJ2-3; D: .; V: TRBV9; DNA: TGTGCCAGCAGCGTAGCATGGTCTCGGGCAGATACGCAGTATTTT; CDR3: CASSVAWSRADTQYF
size: .; J: TRBJ1-2; D: TRBD1; V: TRBV15; DNA: TGTGCCACCACTGATTCCGGGACAGGGTCCTATGGCTACACCTTC; CDR3: CATTDSGTGSYGYTF
size: few; J: TRBJ1-4; D: .; V: TRBV19; DNA: TGTGCCAGCCGCACAGGTGGTGAAAAACTGTTTTTT; CDR3: CASRTGGEKLFF
size: .; J: TRBJ2-7; D: .; V: TRBV27; DNA: TGTGCCAGCAGTCACGGACTAAGCCTCTGGGAGCAGTACTTC; CDR3: CASSHGLSLWEQYF
size: .; J: TRBJ1-4; D: .; V: TRBV5-8; DNA: TGTGCCAGCAGCTTTTTCATCGGGGGTGCAACTAATGAAAAACTGTTTTTT; CDR3: CASSFFIGGATNEKLFF
size: .; J: TRBJ2-7; D: .; V: TRBV7-6; DNA: TGTGCCAGCAGCTTGCGAGGGACATCCTACGAGCAGTACTTC; CDR3: CASSLRGTSYEQYF
size: once; J: TRBJ2-7; D: .; V: TRBV7-6; DNA: TGTGCCAGCAGCTTAGGGAGCGGGCTAGACTACGAGCAGTACTTC; CDR3: CASSLGSGLDYEQYF